The T cell receptor beta chain described here comes from a study of T cell repertoires and HLA-DP antigens. Study-wide background: CD4+ T cells were cocultured with HeLa cells expressing HLA-DP. Sorted CD137+CD4+ samples averaged about 220 ng DNA; pre-culture CD4+ samples, 1,200 ng. The study, taken as a whole, reports: Average cumulative frequency of previously undetected clones was 36.3% against one allele and around 48% against the other.

For this clone: Its antigen remains unknown.

The repertoire was sequenced with immunoSEQ multiplex PCR; TCRdb's copy has only in-frame clones and lacks some. This table has approximately 100,000 clones, about nine tenths appearing once. Germline CDR1 is SEHNR and CDR2 is FQNEAQ (reference sequence). This CDR3 has 10 residues. The V gene lost 3 bases and the J gene lost 5 bases, with 1 base spanning the gap. This clonotype originated in a man aged 50 or older in good health and CMV-seronegative. This chain links TRBV7-9 with TRBJ1-1, with no clear D. The sequenced material came from CD4+ T cells from PBMCs. CDR3 nucleotide sequence: TGTGCCAGCAGCTTGACTGAAGCTTTCTTT. Translated, it gives CASSLTEAFF.